This T cell receptor beta chain stems from a study of cytomegalovirus exposure and HLA in healthy donors. Per germline, CDR1 LNHNV and CDR2 YYDKDF (reference sequence). There are 16 residues in the CDR3. With V trimmed by 5 bases and J by 6 bases, 11 bases remained unmatched. The PCR employed 60 Vbeta primers together with 13 Jbeta primers. Assay: immunoSEQ multiplex PCR; the TCRdb copy retains only in-frame clones and omits some. Here the sample table reports approximately 100,000 clones. The gene calls are TRBV15 and TRBJ1-5, with 9 positions matching TRBD1. This TCR was sampled from a man between 45 and 60 years old in good health and CMV-seropositive. Sequenced material: PBMCs. The CDR3 DNA is TGTGCCACCAGCGGGGGGACAGGGAGGTTTAGTCAGCCCCAGCATTTT. It is translated as CATSGGTGRFSQPQHF.